Listed below are T cell receptor beta chains from one sample, sequenced in a study of CD8 T cells in ankylosing spondylitis. TCRdb called the 5' RACE reads again in MiXCR, with one record for every CDR3 protein. The sample records more than 250,000 distinct CDR3 sequences, roughly 8% being singletons. The sample was blood, either unsorted or a sorted T cell fraction (not recorded which). These receptors were taken from a male donor with ankylosing spondylitis. CDR3s include the opening cysteine and the closing phenylalanine or tryptophan. A D gene is named only where the DNA matches it firmly. Clone sizes are given selectively: once, few, many, or a class where the clone is expanded.

-	many	TRBV4-1	TRBJ1-4	TGCGCCAGCAGCCAAGTCGTCCAGGGTTCTGAAAAACTGTTTTTT	CASSQVVQGSEKLFF
TRBD2	-	TRBV3-1	TRBJ2-7	TGTGCCAGCAGCCCCTCTAGCGGAGCCTACGAGCAGTACTTC	CASSPSSGAYEQYF
TRBD2	many	TRBV5-1	TRBJ2-1	TGCGCCAGCAGCCGAAGACGGGTGACTAGCGGGAGAAGAAATGAGCAGTTCTTC	CASSRRRVTSGRRNEQFF
-	-	TRBV6-2/TRBV6-3	TRBJ2-3	TGTGCCAGCAGTTACTGGGGGTCCGGCACAGATACGCAGTATTTT	CASSYWGSGTDTQYF
TRBD2	many	TRBV29-1	TRBJ2-7	TGCAGCGTGTGGGAGGGGATTTACGAGCAGTACTTC	CSVWEGIYEQYF
TRBD2	-	TRBV7-8	TRBJ2-3	TGTGCCAGCAGCCAAGGTGGTAGCGGGAGGTCGCATACGCAGTATTTT	CASSQGGSGRSHTQYF
-	many	TRBV12-3/TRBV12-4	TRBJ2-7	TGTGCCAGCAGTGACGGGACTGGCTACGAGCAGTACTTC	CASSDGTGYEQYF
-	few	TRBV9	TRBJ2-3	TGTGCCAGCAGCGTAGACTACACCCAAGATACGCAGTATTTT	CASSVDYTQDTQYF
-	few	TRBV7-2	TRBJ2-1	TGTGCCAGCAGCTTAGCGGGATTAACCTACAATGAGCAGTTCTTC	CASSLAGLTYNEQFF
TRBD1	-	TRBV2	TRBJ1-1	TGTGCCAGCATCGCAAGGACAGGGACGAACACTGAAGCTTTCTTT	CASIARTGTNTEAFF
TRBD2	-	TRBV9	TRBJ2-7	TGTGCCAGCAGCGTAGAGGGGACTAGGGGAGGCGAGCAGTACTTC	CASSVEGTRGGEQYF
TRBD1	-	TRBV7-2	TRBJ1-4	TGTGCCAGCAGCTACGCCTTGACAGGGGTAGGAGAAAAACTGTTTTTT	CASSYALTGVGEKLFF
TRBD2	many	TRBV7-2	TRBJ2-7	TGTGCCAGCAGCTTAGTAACTAGCGGGAGCACGGTGCAGTACTTC	CASSLVTSGSTVQYF
-	few	TRBV11-2	TRBJ2-1	TGTGCCAGCAGCCCCAATACCGGGACAAAAAATGAGCAGTTCTTC	CASSPNTGTKNEQFF
-	-	TRBV2	TRBJ1-3	TGTGCCAGCAGTGAAGCGCTTCCGGGAAACACCATATATTTT	CASSEALPGNTIYF
TRBD2	few	TRBV4-1	TRBJ2-7	TGCGCCAGCAGCCCCTGGACTAGCGGGAGCGCAGTCTACGAGCAGTACTTC	CASSPWTSGSAVYEQYF
TRBD1	few	TRBV12-3/TRBV12-4	TRBJ1-5	TGTGCCAGCAGTTCACAGGGGGCATTTAATCAGCCCCAGCATTTT	CASSSQGAFNQPQHF
TRBD2	few	TRBV2	TRBJ2-1	TGTGCCAGCGAAAGACTAGCGGGATTAAACAATGAGCAGTTCTTC	CASERLAGLNNEQFF
-	-	TRBV23-1	TRBJ2-7	TGCGCCAGCAGAAAGGGGGGGCGCGTCGAGCAGTACTTC	CASRKGGRVEQYF
TRBD1	few	TRBV6-4	TRBJ2-4	TGTGCCAGCAGTGACTCGAAGGGGCGATCCCGACAGGGGGCGGCCAAAAACATTCAGTACTTC	CASSDSKGRSRQGAAKNIQYF
-	few	TRBV16	TRBJ1-6	TGTGCCAGCAGCCAATCACGGGGTCTTCCCCTCCACTTT	CASSQSRGLPLHF
TRBD1	many	TRBV9	TRBJ2-2	TGTGCCAGCAGCGAAAAACGAGGCAGGGGGCAGATCGGGGAGCTGTTTTTT	CASSEKRGRGQIGELFF
-	few	TRBV4-1	TRBJ1-5	TGCGCCAGCAGCCAGGAGGCGATGGGGCAGCCCCAGCATTTT	CASSQEAMGQPQHF
TRBD1	-	TRBV4-1	TRBJ2-5	TGCGCCAGCAGCCAAGATCTTGACAGGGTAGAGACCCAGTACTTC	CASSQDLDRVETQYF
-	many	TRBV5-5	TRBJ2-7	TGTGCCAGCAGCTTGGTATCTCCGAGCTCCTACGAGCAGTACTTC	CASSLVSPSSYEQYF
-	many	TRBV12-3/TRBV12-4	TRBJ2-2	TGTGCCAGCAGTCCGGACATGGTCCCCGGGGAGCTGTTTTTT	CASSPDMVPGELFF
TRBD1	-	TRBV28	TRBJ2-5	TGTGCCAGCAGTTTATGGGACAGGGAAGAGACCCAGTACTTC	CASSLWDREETQYF
TRBD2	few	TRBV12-3/TRBV12-4	TRBJ2-1	TGTGCCAGCAGTCAAAGCCTACTAGCGGGATTCTACAATGAGCAGTTCTTC	CASSQSLLAGFYNEQFF
-	-	TRBV25-1	TRBJ2-7	TGTGCCAGCAGCTTCGCTGGAGGTGAGCAGTACTTC	CASSFAGGEQYF
-	many	TRBV5-1	TRBJ1-3	TGCGCCAGCAGCTTGGAGGACTCCCACTCTGGAAACACCATATATTTT	CASSLEDSHSGNTIYF
-	few	TRBV3-1	TRBJ1-2	TGTGCCAGCAGCCAAGACTGGACCGGTGGCTACACCTTC	CASSQDWTGGYTF
-	-	TRBV7-3	TRBJ2-1	TGTGCCAGCAGCCCCCTGGGGGCGGGCAATGAGCAGTTCTTC	CASSPLGAGNEQFF
TRBD1	many	TRBV14	TRBJ2-7	TGTGCCAGCAGCCAAGAAACAGGGGGTTACTACGAGCAGTACTTC	CASSQETGGYYEQYF
TRBD2	-	TRBV9	TRBJ2-3	TGTGCCAGCAGCGGCCGGACTAGCGGGAGCAGGGAGACGCAGTATTTT	CASSGRTSGSRETQYF
-	-	TRBV14	TRBJ2-3	TGTGCCAGCAGCCTTGGGGCGAGGTACACAGATACGCAGTATTTT	CASSLGARYTDTQYF
-	few	TRBV5-1	TRBJ2-1	TGCGCCAGCAGCTTGGCTTATAGGAGCTCCTACAATGAGCAGTTCTTC	CASSLAYRSSYNEQFF
-	many	TRBV7-9	TRBJ2-3	TGTGCCAGCAGCCCCATTCTGGATACGCAGTATTTT	CASSPILDTQYF
TRBD2	-	TRBV20-1	TRBJ2-1	TGCAGTGCTAGATCAGGGACTACAAACGAGCAGTTCTTC	CSARSGTTNEQFF
-	many	TRBV18	TRBJ2-2	TGTGCCAGCTCACCATCTAGGACGGCATCCACCGGGGAGCTGTTTTTT	CASSPSRTASTGELFF
-	many	TRBV19	TRBJ1-1	TGTGCCAGTACCTCGGCACGGAGGGGTTTGAACACTGAAGCTTTCTTT	CASTSARRGLNTEAFF
-	few	TRBV10-3	TRBJ2-7	TGTGCCATAACGAATGTCGGGGGCTCCTACGAGCAGTACTTC	CAITNVGGSYEQYF
TRBD2	-	TRBV2	TRBJ2-7	TGTGCCAGCAGCGGGGTTAGCGGGAGGGCCGGCGAGCAGTACTTC	CASSGVSGRAGEQYF
-	many	TRBV7-6	TRBJ2-2	TGTGCCAGCAGCACAGGGTTTGGGACCGGGGAGCTGTTTTTT	CASSTGFGTGELFF
-	few	TRBV7-3	TRBJ2-1	TGTGCCAGCAGCTTAAGCGGGGTTCCGAGGAATGAGCAGTTCTTC	CASSLSGVPRNEQFF
-	few	TRBV5-1	TRBJ1-4	TGCGCCAGCAGCTCGGAGGGCAGGGGCGGTGAAAAACTGTTTTTT	CASSSEGRGGEKLFF
TRBD2	few	TRBV18	TRBJ2-2	TGTGCCAGCTCAATCCGGACTAGCGGGAACACCGGGGAGCTGTTTTTT	CASSIRTSGNTGELFF
-	-	TRBV12-3/TRBV12-4	TRBJ2-7	TGTGCCAGCAGTTTTCGCGCGGGCCCCTACGAGCAGTACTTC	CASSFRAGPYEQYF
TRBD1	few	TRBV5-1	TRBJ1-1	TGCGCCAGCAGCTTGGAGGGGGCCAGGAGCACTGAAGCTTTCTTT	CASSLEGARSTEAFF
-	-	TRBV4-2	TRBJ1-6	TGTGCCAGCAGATTCACAGGAGAATATAATTCACCCCTCCACTTT	CASRFTGEYNSPLHF
-	-	TRBV6-6	TRBJ1-1	TGTGCCAGCAGTTACGGGGGGGCTTTCTTT	CASSYGGAFF
-	few	TRBV6-5	TRBJ2-1	TGTGCCAGCAGTTACTCGTTCGCCCAGAGCTTGGGCAATGAGCAGTTCTTC	CASSYSFAQSLGNEQFF
TRBD2	many	TRBV5-1	TRBJ2-1	TGCGCCAGCAGCTTGGCCCCACTGGGGGGGTACAATGAGCAGTTCTTC	CASSLAPLGGYNEQFF
-	many	TRBV18	TRBJ1-1	TGTGCCAGCTCACCACCGGGGAGGGGACCCTTCGGAACTGAAGCTTTCTTT	CASSPPGRGPFGTEAFF
-	-	TRBV4-3	TRBJ2-3	TGCGCCAGCAGCCCCCTAGGAGGGACAAGGTACACAGATACGCAGTATTTT	CASSPLGGTRYTDTQYF
-	few	TRBV10-3	TRBJ1-3	TGTGCCATCAGTGAGACCCCACCCGACAGCTCTGGAAACACCATATATTTT	CAISETPPDSSGNTIYF
-	-	TRBV6-2/TRBV6-3	TRBJ2-3	TGTGCCAGTAGATGGAGCACAGATACGCAGTATTTT	CASRWSTDTQYF
-	-	TRBV12-3/TRBV12-4	TRBJ1-3	TGTGCCAGCAGTGACAGAGCAGGAAACACCATATATTTT	CASSDRAGNTIYF